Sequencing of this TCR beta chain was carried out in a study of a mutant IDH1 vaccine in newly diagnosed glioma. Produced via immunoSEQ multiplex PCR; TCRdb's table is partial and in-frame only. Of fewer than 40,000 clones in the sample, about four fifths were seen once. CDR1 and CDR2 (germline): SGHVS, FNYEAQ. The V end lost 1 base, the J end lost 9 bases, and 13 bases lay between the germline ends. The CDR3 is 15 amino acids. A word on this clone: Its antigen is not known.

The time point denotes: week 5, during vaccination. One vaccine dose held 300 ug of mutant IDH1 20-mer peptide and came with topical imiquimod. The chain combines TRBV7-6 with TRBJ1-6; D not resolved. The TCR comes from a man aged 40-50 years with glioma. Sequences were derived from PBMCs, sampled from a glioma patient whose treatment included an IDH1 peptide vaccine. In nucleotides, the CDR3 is TGTGCCAGCAGCTTAGGGCCCGGAGATGGTTCACCCCTCCACTTT. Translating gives CASSLGPGDGSPLHF. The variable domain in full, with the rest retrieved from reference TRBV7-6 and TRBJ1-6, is GAGVSQSPRYKVTKRGQDVALRCDPISGHVSLYWYRQALGQGPEFLTYFNYEAQQDKSGLPNDRFSAERPEGSISTLTIQRTEQRDSAMYRCASSLGPGDGSPLHFGNGTRLTVT.